This record looks at one T cell receptor beta chain sequence and its context. This sample is drawn from a study of blood T cell repertoires in COVID-19. Study at large: Sources were T cells, B-cell-depleted T cells, or PBMCs; the material itself was cDNA or gDNA.

The CDR3 is made up of 16 amino acids. The germline V gene encodes CDR1 SGDLS and CDR2 YYNGEE. Trimming removed 0 bases from V and 3 bases from J; junction bases left unmatched: 2. Only in-frame clones appear in the TCRdb table, and some are missing; sequencing was by immunoSEQ multiplex PCR. This sample has more than 350,000 clones; about 90% occur once, and the top ten carry about 3%. This sequence joins TRBV9 and TRBJ2-3; 12 bases are shared with TRBD2. The TCR was taken from a woman aged 25 to 39 with COVID-19, enrolled during active disease. The specimen sequenced was peripheral blood. The CDR3: CASSVDGLAGTDTQYF. DNA of the CDR3: TGTGCCAGCAGCGTAGATGGACTAGCGGGAACAGATACGCAGTATTTT.